Listed below are T cell receptor beta chains from one sample, sequenced in a study of blood T cell repertoires in COVID-19. Sequenced by immunoSEQ multiplex PCR; TCRdb stores in-frame clones only, minus some. The repertoire holds 250,000 or so clones, with about 80% as singletons. Sequenced material: peripheral blood. Receptors were obtained from a woman older than 75 with acute or convalescent COVID-19. Both conserved end residues are part of each CDR3. Fields, in order: J gene, clone size, D gene, V gene, CDR3 DNA, CDR3 protein. The D gene is left open where the match is weak. The size entry is marked missing in some rows and otherwise reads once, few, many or a size class.

j_gene: TRBJ2-1; abundance: -; d_gene: -; v_gene: TRBV6-5; CDR3nt: TGTGCCAGCAGTTCCGGCGCAATCCAGAGGGATGAGCAGTTCTTC; CDR3aa: CASSSGAIQRDEQFF
j_gene: TRBJ1-3; abundance: -; d_gene: -; v_gene: TRBV15; CDR3nt: TGTGCCACCAGCAGAGATCGGAGAGGGGGAGGGAACACCATATATTTT; CDR3aa: CATSRDRRGGGNTIYF
j_gene: TRBJ2-2; abundance: -; d_gene: -; v_gene: TRBV5-1; CDR3nt: TGCGCCAGCAGCTTGGGGTCAGGGTCCGGGGAGCTGTTTTTT; CDR3aa: CASSLGSGSGELFF
j_gene: TRBJ1-2; abundance: many; d_gene: -; v_gene: TRBV3-1/TRBV3-2; CDR3nt: TGTGCCAGCAGCCAAGGTGGCAGGGAAAATCCCCAATTC; CDR3aa: CASSQGGRENPQF
j_gene: TRBJ2-2; abundance: -; d_gene: TRBD2; v_gene: TRBV5-1; CDR3nt: TGCGCCAGCAGCTTGGTTGAGGGCGGGAGCACCGGGGAGCTGTTTTTT; CDR3aa: CASSLVEGGSTGELFF
j_gene: TRBJ1-3; abundance: -; d_gene: -; v_gene: TRBV7-9; CDR3nt: TGTGCCAGCAGCTTAGGACTTAAGGCCAACTCTGGAAACACCATATATTTT; CDR3aa: CASSLGLKANSGNTIYF
j_gene: TRBJ1-5; abundance: -; d_gene: TRBD1; v_gene: TRBV30; CDR3nt: TGTGCCTGGAGTGGGACAGGGGGCGGACAGCCCCAGCATTTT; CDR3aa: CAWSGTGGGQPQHF
j_gene: TRBJ1-1; abundance: -; d_gene: -; v_gene: TRBV7-2; CDR3nt: TGTGCCAGCAGCTTTAATACAGTGAACACTGAAGCTTTCTTT; CDR3aa: CASSFNTVNTEAFF
j_gene: TRBJ2-7; abundance: few; d_gene: TRBD1; v_gene: TRBV5-1; CDR3nt: TGCGCCAGCAGCCGCGGACAGGGAAGCTTCGAGCAGTACTTC; CDR3aa: CASSRGQGSFEQYF
j_gene: TRBJ1-2; abundance: -; d_gene: -; v_gene: TRBV12-3/TRBV12-4; CDR3nt: TGTGCCAGCAGGGACCCTAGGGGAGGTGGCTACACCTTC; CDR3aa: CASRDPRGGGYTF
j_gene: TRBJ2-7; abundance: -; d_gene: -; v_gene: TRBV11-1; CDR3nt: TGTGCCAGCAGCTTATCACGACAGCACGGGTGGGACGAGCAGTACTTC; CDR3aa: CASSLSRQHGWDEQYF
j_gene: TRBJ1-6; abundance: -; d_gene: -; v_gene: TRBV10-2; CDR3nt: TGCGCCAGCAGCCTTCCGGACAGTTCTAATTCACCCCTCCACTTT; CDR3aa: CASSLPDSSNSPLHF
j_gene: TRBJ1-2; abundance: -; d_gene: TRBD1; v_gene: TRBV2; CDR3nt: TGTGCCAGCAGTGATCCGGGACAGGGCTATGGCTACACCTTC; CDR3aa: CASSDPGQGYGYTF
j_gene: TRBJ2-5; abundance: -; d_gene: -; v_gene: TRBV3-1/TRBV3-2; CDR3nt: TGTGCCAGCAGCCAAGAGGGCAGGGCCCAATCTAATTTCAAGACCCAGTACTTC; CDR3aa: CASSQEGRAQSNFKTQYF
j_gene: TRBJ2-7; abundance: -; d_gene: -; v_gene: TRBV3-1/TRBV3-2; CDR3nt: TGTGCCAGCAGCCAAGAGTCATACGAGCAGTACTTC; CDR3aa: CASSQESYEQYF
j_gene: TRBJ1-6; abundance: -; d_gene: TRBD1; v_gene: TRBV5-1; CDR3nt: TGCGCCAGCAGCTTCGGACAGGGTGCTTCACCCCTCCACTTT; CDR3aa: CASSFGQGASPLHF
j_gene: TRBJ2-2; abundance: few; d_gene: -; v_gene: TRBV19; CDR3nt: TGTGCCAGTAGTCCCCTCGCCGGGGAGCTGTTTTTT; CDR3aa: CASSPLAGELFF
j_gene: TRBJ2-2; abundance: -; d_gene: TRBD1; v_gene: TRBV29-1; CDR3nt: TGCAGCGGGCGCGGGACAGGGGGCGGGCACGGGGAGCTGTTTTTT; CDR3aa: CSGRGTGGGHGELFF
j_gene: TRBJ2-3; abundance: -; d_gene: -; v_gene: TRBV30; CDR3nt: TGTGCCTGGGGCCGAATTAGCCCCGGTACGCAGTATTTT; CDR3aa: CAWGRISPGTQYF
j_gene: TRBJ2-7; abundance: -; d_gene: TRBD2; v_gene: TRBV27; CDR3nt: TGTGCCAGCAGTTTGGTGAAGCGGGAGGGCCTACATAGCGAGCAGTACTTC; CDR3aa: CASSLVKREGLHSEQYF
j_gene: TRBJ2-1; abundance: -; d_gene: -; v_gene: TRBV2; CDR3nt: TGTGCCAGCAGGGCCGGGAGGGGGCCCAATGAGCAGTTCTTC; CDR3aa: CASRAGRGPNEQFF
j_gene: TRBJ2-3; abundance: -; d_gene: -; v_gene: TRBV29-1; CDR3nt: TGCAGCGTTGATATTAGCACAGATACGCAGTATTTT; CDR3aa: CSVDISTDTQYF
j_gene: TRBJ2-7; abundance: -; d_gene: -; v_gene: TRBV23-1; CDR3nt: TGCGCCAGCAGCCCGGACACCCACGAGCAGTACTTC; CDR3aa: CASSPDTHEQYF
j_gene: TRBJ1-5; abundance: -; d_gene: -; v_gene: TRBV6-1; CDR3nt: TGTGCCAGCAGTGACGGACCCGGAGGGAATCAGCCCCAGCATTTT; CDR3aa: CASSDGPGGNQPQHF
j_gene: TRBJ2-7; abundance: once; d_gene: TRBD2; v_gene: TRBV15; CDR3nt: TGTGCCACCAGCACTGCCTTAGCGGGAACGTCCTACGAGCAGTACTTC; CDR3aa: CATSTALAGTSYEQYF
j_gene: TRBJ2-5; abundance: -; d_gene: -; v_gene: TRBV14; CDR3nt: TGTGCCAGCAGCCAAGGGAGTCAAGAGACCCAGTACTTC; CDR3aa: CASSQGSQETQYF
j_gene: TRBJ1-1; abundance: few; d_gene: -; v_gene: TRBV11-2; CDR3nt: TGTGCCAGCAGCTTAACAGTGTCAAGTGAAGCTTTCTTT; CDR3aa: CASSLTVSSEAFF
j_gene: TRBJ1-3; abundance: -; d_gene: TRBD1; v_gene: TRBV19; CDR3nt: TGTGCCAGTAGTACCCAGGGGGCTGGAAACACCATATATTTT; CDR3aa: CASSTQGAGNTIYF
j_gene: TRBJ2-1; abundance: -; d_gene: -; v_gene: TRBV5-1; CDR3nt: TGCGCCAGCAGCTTGGCGAGGGCTATTTACGGTGAGCAGTTCTTC; CDR3aa: CASSLARAIYGEQFF
j_gene: TRBJ2-7; abundance: few; d_gene: TRBD1; v_gene: TRBV5-1; CDR3nt: TGCGCCAGCAGCTTTACAGGGGGCTCATCCTACGAGCAGTACTTC; CDR3aa: CASSFTGGSSYEQYF
j_gene: TRBJ1-4; abundance: -; d_gene: TRBD1; v_gene: TRBV19; CDR3nt: TGTGCCAGTAGTTCCGCCGGGACAGGGATGGAAAAACTGTTTTTT; CDR3aa: CASSSAGTGMEKLFF
j_gene: TRBJ1-1; abundance: -; d_gene: -; v_gene: TRBV12-3/TRBV12-4; CDR3nt: TGTGCCAGCGTAGGGCAGGGAGAAGCTTTCTTT; CDR3aa: CASVGQGEAFF
j_gene: TRBJ1-1; abundance: -; d_gene: -; v_gene: TRBV3-1/TRBV3-2; CDR3nt: TGTGCCAGCAGCCAACCCCAGGGAACTGAAGCTTTCTTT; CDR3aa: CASSQPQGTEAFF
j_gene: TRBJ1-6; abundance: few; d_gene: TRBD1; v_gene: TRBV5-1; CDR3nt: TGCGCCAGCAGCTTGGGGGACAGCCCTAATTCACCCCTCCACTTT; CDR3aa: CASSLGDSPNSPLHF
j_gene: TRBJ1-1; abundance: -; d_gene: TRBD1; v_gene: TRBV15; CDR3nt: TGTGCCACCAGCAAACCCGACAGGGTGGTCACTGAAGCTTTCTTT; CDR3aa: CATSKPDRVVTEAFF
j_gene: TRBJ1-3; abundance: -; d_gene: -; v_gene: TRBV18; CDR3nt: TGTGCCAGCTCACCGGACAGTTCTGGAAACACCATATATTTT; CDR3aa: CASSPDSSGNTIYF
j_gene: TRBJ2-1; abundance: -; d_gene: -; v_gene: TRBV5-1; CDR3nt: TGCGCCAGCAGCTTGGGGCCCACGATGAATGAGCAGTTCTTC; CDR3aa: CASSLGPTMNEQFF
j_gene: TRBJ1-1; abundance: many; d_gene: -; v_gene: TRBV4-3; CDR3nt: TGCGCCAGCAGCCGGAGCGAGGCCGGCAGGGCGAACACTGAAGCTTTCTTT; CDR3aa: CASSRSEAGRANTEAFF
j_gene: TRBJ2-4; abundance: -; d_gene: -; v_gene: TRBV7-9; CDR3nt: TGTGCCAGCAGCTTCTCGGGGGGCGCACCAAAAAACATTCAGTACTTC; CDR3aa: CASSFSGGAPKNIQYF
j_gene: TRBJ2-3; abundance: -; d_gene: -; v_gene: TRBV7-9; CDR3nt: TGTGCCAGCAGCCCTCAGAGGGGGGGCCTTCGTTCCAGCACAGATACGCAGTATTTT; CDR3aa: CASSPQRGGLRSSTDTQYF
j_gene: TRBJ1-2; abundance: -; d_gene: -; v_gene: TRBV19; CDR3nt: TGTGCCAGTACGACCGGGAACCCACCGTATGGCTACACCTTC; CDR3aa: CASTTGNPPYGYTF
j_gene: TRBJ1-1; abundance: -; d_gene: -; v_gene: TRBV27; CDR3nt: TGTGCCAGCAGTTTCATGGGGGGACGGGCGGCTTTCTTT; CDR3aa: CASSFMGGRAAFF
j_gene: TRBJ2-3; abundance: -; d_gene: TRBD2; v_gene: TRBV15; CDR3nt: TGTGCCACCAGCAGAACCGGGACTAGCAGAACCAGCACAGATACGCAGTATTTT; CDR3aa: CATSRTGTSRTSTDTQYF
j_gene: TRBJ2-3; abundance: -; d_gene: -; v_gene: TRBV18; CDR3nt: TGTGCCAGCTCCCGCTCGGAGCGCACAGATACGCAGTATTTT; CDR3aa: CASSRSERTDTQYF
j_gene: TRBJ2-3; abundance: -; d_gene: -; v_gene: TRBV3-1/TRBV3-2; CDR3nt: TGTGCCAGCAGCCAAGGGTTCCAGGGGAGAACAGATACGCAGTATTTT; CDR3aa: CASSQGFQGRTDTQYF
j_gene: TRBJ2-5; abundance: once; d_gene: -; v_gene: TRBV11-2; CDR3nt: TGTGCCAGCAGCTTACAAGAGCAATTCCAAGAGACCCAGTACTTC; CDR3aa: CASSLQEQFQETQYF
j_gene: TRBJ2-2; abundance: -; d_gene: -; v_gene: TRBV7-9; CDR3nt: TGTGCCAGCAGCCGACATGTAACAGCCGGGGAGCTGTTTTTT; CDR3aa: CASSRHVTAGELFF
j_gene: TRBJ2-2; abundance: once; d_gene: -; v_gene: TRBV7-9; CDR3nt: TGTGCCAGCAGCCCCGGCTCGGGGTTTGTCGGGGAGCTGTTTTTT; CDR3aa: CASSPGSGFVGELFF
j_gene: TRBJ1-6; abundance: -; d_gene: -; v_gene: TRBV9; CDR3nt: TGTGCCAGCAGCCCACAGGGACGGGCGAATTCACCCCTCCACTTT; CDR3aa: CASSPQGRANSPLHF
j_gene: TRBJ1-6; abundance: once; d_gene: TRBD1; v_gene: TRBV7-2; CDR3nt: TGTGCCAGCAGCCCCCGCCGGGACAGCCATAATTCACCCCTCCACTTT; CDR3aa: CASSPRRDSHNSPLHF
j_gene: TRBJ1-3; abundance: few; d_gene: -; v_gene: TRBV6-5; CDR3nt: TGTGCCAGCATGGGTCACAGCCGCTCTGGAAACACCATATATTTT; CDR3aa: CASMGHSRSGNTIYF
j_gene: TRBJ1-1; abundance: -; d_gene: TRBD1; v_gene: TRBV5-4; CDR3nt: TGTGCCAGCAGCTTGAGGCAGGGGGCCACTGAAGCTTTCTTT; CDR3aa: CASSLRQGATEAFF
j_gene: TRBJ2-3; abundance: -; d_gene: TRBD2; v_gene: TRBV3-1/TRBV3-2; CDR3nt: TGTGCCAGCAGGACTAGCGGGAGCGCAGATACGCAGTATTTT; CDR3aa: CASRTSGSADTQYF
j_gene: TRBJ1-3; abundance: -; d_gene: TRBD1; v_gene: TRBV18; CDR3nt: TGTGCCAGCTCGCCCCAGGGGGCCCTCTCTGGAAACACCATATATTTT; CDR3aa: CASSPQGALSGNTIYF
j_gene: TRBJ2-3; abundance: -; d_gene: TRBD2; v_gene: TRBV5-1; CDR3nt: TGCGCCAGCAGGGGTCTAGCGGGAGGTAAAGGAGATACGCAGTATTTT; CDR3aa: CASRGLAGGKGDTQYF
j_gene: TRBJ2-1; abundance: -; d_gene: TRBD1; v_gene: TRBV12-3/TRBV12-4; CDR3nt: TGTGCCACCTCGACAGGGCATGAGCAGTTCTTC; CDR3aa: CATSTGHEQFF
j_gene: TRBJ1-2; abundance: -; d_gene: -; v_gene: TRBV5-4; CDR3nt: TGTGCCAGCAGCCCGGAGGGAGGGAGCCTGGGCTACACCTTC; CDR3aa: CASSPEGGSLGYTF
j_gene: TRBJ2-1; abundance: -; d_gene: TRBD2; v_gene: TRBV4-3; CDR3nt: TGCGCCAGCAGCCCTCAGCGGGGGGGCCACAATGAGCAGTTCTTC; CDR3aa: CASSPQRGGHNEQFF
j_gene: TRBJ2-5; abundance: -; d_gene: TRBD1; v_gene: TRBV10-3; CDR3nt: TGTGCCATCAGCCCGGGACAGGCGTTCGGAGAGACCCAGTACTTC; CDR3aa: CAISPGQAFGETQYF